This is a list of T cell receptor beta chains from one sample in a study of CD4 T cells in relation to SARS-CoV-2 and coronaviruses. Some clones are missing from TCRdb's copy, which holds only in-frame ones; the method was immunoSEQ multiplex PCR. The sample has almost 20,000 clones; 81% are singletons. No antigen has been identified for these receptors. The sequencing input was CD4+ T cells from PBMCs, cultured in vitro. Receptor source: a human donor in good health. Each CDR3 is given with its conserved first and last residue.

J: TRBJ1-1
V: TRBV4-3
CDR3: CASSQEVRGGGKAFF

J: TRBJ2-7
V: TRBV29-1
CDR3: CSASQTQYEQYF

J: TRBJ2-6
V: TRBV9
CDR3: CASSVVTGQGVPSGANVLTF

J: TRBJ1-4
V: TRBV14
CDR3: CASSQRQETNEKLFF

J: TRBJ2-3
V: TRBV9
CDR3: CASSVGLAADTQYF

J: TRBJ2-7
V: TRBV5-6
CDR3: CASSLGHSYEQYF

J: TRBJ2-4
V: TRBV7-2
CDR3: CASSSDLGQARNIQYF

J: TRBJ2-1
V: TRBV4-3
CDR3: CASSQESGATINEQFF

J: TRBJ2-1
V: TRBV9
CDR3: CASSGDAASYNEQFF

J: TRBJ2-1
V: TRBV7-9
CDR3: CASSLGEQFF

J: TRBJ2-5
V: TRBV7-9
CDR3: CASSLGGQVGGETQYF

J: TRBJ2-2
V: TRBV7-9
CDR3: CASSFGALAVTGELFF

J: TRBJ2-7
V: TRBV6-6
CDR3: CASSYVRGGEQYF

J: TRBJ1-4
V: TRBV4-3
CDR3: CASSQMVGNEKLFF

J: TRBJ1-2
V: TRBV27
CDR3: CASSLKPGQGAHGYTF

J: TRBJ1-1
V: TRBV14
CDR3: CASSQAYSMNTEAFF

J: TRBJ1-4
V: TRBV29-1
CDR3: CSVGGPQATNEKLFF

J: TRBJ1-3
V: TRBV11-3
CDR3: CASSLNSGSGNTIYF

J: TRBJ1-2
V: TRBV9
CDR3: CASRWEGEFYGYTF

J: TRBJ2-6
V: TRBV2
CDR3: CASSSRAGANVLTF

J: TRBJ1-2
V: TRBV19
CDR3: CASSMGRLYGYTF

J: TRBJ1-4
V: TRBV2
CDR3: CASTGLTGANEKLFF

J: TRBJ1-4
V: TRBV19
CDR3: CASKPGRATNEKLFF

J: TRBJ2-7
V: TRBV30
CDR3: CAWSYGYEQYF

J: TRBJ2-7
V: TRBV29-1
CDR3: CSVQQTGADEQYF

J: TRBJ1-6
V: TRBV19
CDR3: CASSISPPPFNSPLHF

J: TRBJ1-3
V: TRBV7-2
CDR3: CASSAGGRGSGNTIYF

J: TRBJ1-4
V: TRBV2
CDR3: CASTGDDDEKLFF

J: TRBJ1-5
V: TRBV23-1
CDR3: CASRVPLRHICNQPQHF

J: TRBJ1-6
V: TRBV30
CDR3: CAWSRGEDSPLHF

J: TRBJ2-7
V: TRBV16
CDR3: CASSQRDSAYEQYF

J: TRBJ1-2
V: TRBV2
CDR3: CASSEGRKFYGYTF

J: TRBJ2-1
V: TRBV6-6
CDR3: CASRAGVGNEQFF

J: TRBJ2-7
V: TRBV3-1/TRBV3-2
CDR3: CASSQRLGLAHAYEQYF

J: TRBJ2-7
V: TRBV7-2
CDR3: CASSLNTGETYEQYF

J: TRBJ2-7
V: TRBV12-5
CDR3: CASTSGSNSYEQYF

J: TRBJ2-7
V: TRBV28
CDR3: CASSLARDEQYF

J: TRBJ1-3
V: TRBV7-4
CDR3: CARGSWCGSGNTIYF

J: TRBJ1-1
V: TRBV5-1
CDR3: CASSLEAGLTEAFF

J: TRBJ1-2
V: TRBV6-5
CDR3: CASSRTGGDGYTF

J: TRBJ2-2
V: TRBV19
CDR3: CAGSSRTGELFF

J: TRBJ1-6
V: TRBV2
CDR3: CASSVFGTGANSPLHF

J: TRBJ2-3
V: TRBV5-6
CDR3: CASSFPQEPDTQYF

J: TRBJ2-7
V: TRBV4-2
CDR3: CASSQDRVAGGTISYEQYF

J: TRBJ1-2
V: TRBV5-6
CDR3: CASSLGQRSNYGYTF

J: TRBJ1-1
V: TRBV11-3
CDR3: CASSRGGSTEAFF

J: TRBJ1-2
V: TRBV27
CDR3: CASSATGFRGYTF

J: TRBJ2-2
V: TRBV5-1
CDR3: CASSPLGNTGELFF

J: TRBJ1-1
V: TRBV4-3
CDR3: CASSQDPLGTGGTEAFF

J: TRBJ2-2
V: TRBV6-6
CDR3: CASSRLAGGKNTGELFF

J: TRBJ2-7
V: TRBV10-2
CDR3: CASSDQGYEQYF

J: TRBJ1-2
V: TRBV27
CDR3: CASSQQGRVGYTF

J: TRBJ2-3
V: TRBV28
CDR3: CASTSLRGATDTQYF

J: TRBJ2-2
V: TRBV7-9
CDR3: CASSFADGELFF

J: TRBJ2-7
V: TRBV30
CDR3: CAWRGRGFGEQYF

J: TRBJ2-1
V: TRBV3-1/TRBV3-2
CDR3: CASSPGLAGYNEQFF

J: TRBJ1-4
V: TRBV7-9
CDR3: CASSLGQGGEKLFF

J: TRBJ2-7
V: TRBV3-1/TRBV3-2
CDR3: CASSHYIAGGHEQYF

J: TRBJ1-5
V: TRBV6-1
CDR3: CASSESPRGDRPQHF

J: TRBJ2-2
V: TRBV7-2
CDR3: CASSLWDRRGTGELFF